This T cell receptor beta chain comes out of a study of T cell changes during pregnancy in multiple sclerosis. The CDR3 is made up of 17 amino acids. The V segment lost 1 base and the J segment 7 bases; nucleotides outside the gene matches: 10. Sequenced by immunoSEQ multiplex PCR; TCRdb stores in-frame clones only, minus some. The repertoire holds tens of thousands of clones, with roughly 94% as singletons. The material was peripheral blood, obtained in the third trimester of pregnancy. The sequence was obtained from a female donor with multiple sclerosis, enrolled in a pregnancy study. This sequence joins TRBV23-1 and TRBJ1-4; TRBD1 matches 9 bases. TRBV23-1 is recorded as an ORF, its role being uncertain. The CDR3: CASSQWGVTDRGEKLFF. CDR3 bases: TGCGCCAGCAGTCAATGGGGGGTGACGGACAGGGGTGAAAAACTGTTTTTT.